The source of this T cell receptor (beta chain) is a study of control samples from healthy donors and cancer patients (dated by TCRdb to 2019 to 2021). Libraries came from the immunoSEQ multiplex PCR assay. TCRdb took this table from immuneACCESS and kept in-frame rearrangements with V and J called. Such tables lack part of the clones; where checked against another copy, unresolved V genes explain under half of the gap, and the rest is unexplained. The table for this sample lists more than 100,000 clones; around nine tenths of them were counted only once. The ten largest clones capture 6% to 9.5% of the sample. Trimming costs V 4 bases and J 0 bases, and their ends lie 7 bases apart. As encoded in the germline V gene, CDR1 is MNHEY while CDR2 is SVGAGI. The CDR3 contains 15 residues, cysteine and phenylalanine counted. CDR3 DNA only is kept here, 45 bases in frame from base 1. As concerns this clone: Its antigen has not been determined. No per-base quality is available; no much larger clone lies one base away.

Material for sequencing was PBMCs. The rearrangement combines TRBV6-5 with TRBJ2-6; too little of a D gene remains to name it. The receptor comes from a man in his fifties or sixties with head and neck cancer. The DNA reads TGTGCCAGCAGTTCCTCCTACTCTGGGGCCAACGTCCTGACTTTC. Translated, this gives CASSSSYSGANVLTF.